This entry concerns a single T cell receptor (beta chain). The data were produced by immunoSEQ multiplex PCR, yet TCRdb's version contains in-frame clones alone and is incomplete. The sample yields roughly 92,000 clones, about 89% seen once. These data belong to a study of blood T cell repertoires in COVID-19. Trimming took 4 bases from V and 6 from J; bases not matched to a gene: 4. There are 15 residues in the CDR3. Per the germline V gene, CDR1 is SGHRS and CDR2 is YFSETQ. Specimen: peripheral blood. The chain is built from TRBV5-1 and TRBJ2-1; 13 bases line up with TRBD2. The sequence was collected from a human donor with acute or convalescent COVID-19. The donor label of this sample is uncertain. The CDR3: CASSPGLAGSNEQFF. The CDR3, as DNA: TGCGCCAGCAGCCCGGGACTAGCGGGGAGCAATGAGCAGTTCTTC.